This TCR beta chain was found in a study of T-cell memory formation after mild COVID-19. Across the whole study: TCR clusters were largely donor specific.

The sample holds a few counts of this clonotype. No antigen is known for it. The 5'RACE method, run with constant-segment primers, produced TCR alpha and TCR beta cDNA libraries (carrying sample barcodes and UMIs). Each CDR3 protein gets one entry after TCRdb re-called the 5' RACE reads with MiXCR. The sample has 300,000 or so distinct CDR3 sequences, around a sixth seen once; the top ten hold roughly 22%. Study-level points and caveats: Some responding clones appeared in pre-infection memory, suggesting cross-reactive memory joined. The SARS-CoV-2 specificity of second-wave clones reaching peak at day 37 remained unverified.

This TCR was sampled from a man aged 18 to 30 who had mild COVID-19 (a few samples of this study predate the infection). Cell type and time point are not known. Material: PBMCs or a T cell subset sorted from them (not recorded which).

The CDR3 is CASSLNRSPLHF. DNA for the CDR3: TGTGCCAGCAGCTTAAATAGGTCACCCCTCCACTTT. The chain has TRBV7-2 and TRBJ1-6, with D unclear. Germline lookup yields CDR1 SGHTA and CDR2 FQGNSA. CDR3 length: 12 amino acids. Trimming pared 2 bases from V and 10 bases from J, leaving 6 bases between.